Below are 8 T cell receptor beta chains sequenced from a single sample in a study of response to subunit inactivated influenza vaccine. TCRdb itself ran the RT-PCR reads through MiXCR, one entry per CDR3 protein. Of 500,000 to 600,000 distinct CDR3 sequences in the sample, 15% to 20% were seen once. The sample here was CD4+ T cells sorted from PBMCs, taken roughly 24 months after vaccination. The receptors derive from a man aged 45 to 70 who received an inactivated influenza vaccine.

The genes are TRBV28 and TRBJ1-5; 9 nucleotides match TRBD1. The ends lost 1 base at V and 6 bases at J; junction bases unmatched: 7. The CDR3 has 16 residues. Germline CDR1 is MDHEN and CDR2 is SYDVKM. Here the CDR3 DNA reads TGTGCCAGCAGTTTATCCAGGACAGGGGAAGGTCAGCCCCAGCATTTT. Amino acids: CASSLSRTGEGQPQHF.

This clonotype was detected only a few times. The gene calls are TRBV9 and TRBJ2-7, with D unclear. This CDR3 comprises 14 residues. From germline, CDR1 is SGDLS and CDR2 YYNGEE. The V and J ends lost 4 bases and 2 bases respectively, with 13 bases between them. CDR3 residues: CASSRDTYTYEQYF. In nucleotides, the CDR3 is TGTGCCAGCAGCAGAGACACCTATACCTACGAGCAGTACTTC.

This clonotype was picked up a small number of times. The DNA of the CDR3 is TGTGCCAGCAGCGTGGACAGGGGGTCGGGAAATTCACCCCTCCACTTT. It yields the protein CASSVDRGSGNSPLHF. The rearrangement links TRBV7-9 to TRBJ1-6, with 10 positions matching TRBD1. CDR1 is SEHNR and CDR2 is FQNEAQ in the germline V gene (reference sequence). The CDR3 length is 16 residues. Unmatched junction bases numbered 8, after V lost 5 bases and J lost 7 bases.

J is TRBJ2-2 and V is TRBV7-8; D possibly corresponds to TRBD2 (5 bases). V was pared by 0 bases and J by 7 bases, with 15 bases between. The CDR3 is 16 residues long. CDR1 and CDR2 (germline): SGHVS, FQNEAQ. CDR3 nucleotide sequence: TGTGCCAGCAGCTTAGCTGTACTAGTCCTTGGCGGGGAGCTGTTTTTT. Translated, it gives CASSLAVLVLGGELFF.

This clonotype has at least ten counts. The CDR3 DNA follows: TGCGCCAGCAGTTGGTCGGCAGTGGATAGTGCCATTCAGTACTTC. Protein sequence: CASSWSAVDSAIQYF. The rearrangement joins TRBV5-1 to TRBJ2-4; D not resolved. This CDR3 has 15 residues. Germline CDR1 is SGHRS and CDR2 is YFSETQ. V lost 5 bases and J lost 9, with 21 bases in between. Together with reference TRBV5-1 and TRBJ2-4, the CDR3 gives the full variable domain: KAGVTQTPRYLIKTRGQQVTLSCSPISGHRSVSWYQQTPGQGLQFLFEYFSETQRNKGNFPGRFSGRQFSNSRSEMNVSTLELGDSALYLCASSWSAVDSAIQYFGAGTRLSVL.

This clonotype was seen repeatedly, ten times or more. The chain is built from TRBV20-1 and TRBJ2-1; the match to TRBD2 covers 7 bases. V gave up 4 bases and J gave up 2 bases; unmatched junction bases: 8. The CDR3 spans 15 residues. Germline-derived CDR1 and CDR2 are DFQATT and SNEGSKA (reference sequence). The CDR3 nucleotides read TGCAGTGCTACATCCGGACTAGGGACCTACAATGAGCAGTTCTTC. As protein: CSATSGLGTYNEQFF.

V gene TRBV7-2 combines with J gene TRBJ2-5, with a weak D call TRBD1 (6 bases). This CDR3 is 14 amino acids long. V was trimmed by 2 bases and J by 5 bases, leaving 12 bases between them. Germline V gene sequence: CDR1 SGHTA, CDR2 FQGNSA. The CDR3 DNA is TGTGCCAGCAGCTTAAACCCAGGGGTGGAGACCCAGTACTTC. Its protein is CASSLNPGVETQYF.

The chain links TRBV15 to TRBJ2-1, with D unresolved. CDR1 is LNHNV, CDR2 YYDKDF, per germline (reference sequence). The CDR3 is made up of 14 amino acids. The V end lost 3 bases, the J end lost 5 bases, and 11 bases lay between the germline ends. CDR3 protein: CATSRRNEDNEQFF. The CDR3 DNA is TGTGCCACCAGCAGGAGGAACGAGGACAATGAGCAGTTCTTC.